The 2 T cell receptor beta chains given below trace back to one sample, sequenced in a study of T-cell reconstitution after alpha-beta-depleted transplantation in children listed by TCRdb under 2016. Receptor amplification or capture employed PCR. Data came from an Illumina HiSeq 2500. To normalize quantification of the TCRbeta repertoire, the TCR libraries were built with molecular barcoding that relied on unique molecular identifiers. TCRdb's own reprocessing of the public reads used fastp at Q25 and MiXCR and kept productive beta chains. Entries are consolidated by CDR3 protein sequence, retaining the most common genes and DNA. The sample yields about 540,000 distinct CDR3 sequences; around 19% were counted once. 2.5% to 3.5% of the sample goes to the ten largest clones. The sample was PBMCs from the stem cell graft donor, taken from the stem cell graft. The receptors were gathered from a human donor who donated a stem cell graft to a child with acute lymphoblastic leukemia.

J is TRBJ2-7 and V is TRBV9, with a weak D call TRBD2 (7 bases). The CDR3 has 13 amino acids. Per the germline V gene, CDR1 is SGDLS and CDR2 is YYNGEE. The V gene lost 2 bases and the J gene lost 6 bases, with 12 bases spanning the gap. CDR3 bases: TGTGCCAGCAGCGTGGGAGGGGGGGGCGAGCAGTACTTC. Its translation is CASSVGGGGEQYF.

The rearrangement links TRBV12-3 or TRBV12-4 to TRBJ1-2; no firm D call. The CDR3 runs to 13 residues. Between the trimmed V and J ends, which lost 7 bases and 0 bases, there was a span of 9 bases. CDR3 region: CASTLQTNYGYTF. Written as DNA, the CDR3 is TGTGCCAGCACCCTCCAGACTAACTATGGCTACACCTTC.